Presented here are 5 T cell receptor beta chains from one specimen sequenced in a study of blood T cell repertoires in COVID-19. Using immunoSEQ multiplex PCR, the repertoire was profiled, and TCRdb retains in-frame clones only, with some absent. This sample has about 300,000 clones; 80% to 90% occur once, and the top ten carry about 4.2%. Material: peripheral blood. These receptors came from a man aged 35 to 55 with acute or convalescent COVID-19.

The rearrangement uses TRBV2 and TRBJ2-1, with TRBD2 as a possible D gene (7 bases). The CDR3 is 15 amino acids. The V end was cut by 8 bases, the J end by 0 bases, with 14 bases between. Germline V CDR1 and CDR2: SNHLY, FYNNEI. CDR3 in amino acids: CASWGGGSSYNEQFF. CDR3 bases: TGTGCCAGCTGGGGGGGCGGCAGCTCCTACAATGAGCAGTTCTTC.

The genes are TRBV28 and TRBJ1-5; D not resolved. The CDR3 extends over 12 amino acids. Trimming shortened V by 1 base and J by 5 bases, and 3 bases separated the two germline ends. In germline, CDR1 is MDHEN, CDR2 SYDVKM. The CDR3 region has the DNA TGTGCCAGCAGTTTATCGGATCAGCCCCAGCATTTT. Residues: CASSLSDQPQHF.

The CDR3 DNA follows: TGTGCTAGTGTTGCACAGGTGAACACTGAAGCTTTCTTT. Amino acids: CASVAQVNTEAFF. The rearrangement uses TRBV12-5 and TRBJ1-1; a weak D match, TRBD1 (5 bases). Germline assignment: CDR1 LGHNT and CDR2 FRNRAP. The CDR3 contains 13 residues. V shed 7 bases and J shed 0 bases, with 9 bases lying between them. The full variable domain, in which reference TRBV12-5 and TRBJ1-1 provide the parts outside the CDR3, is DARVTQTPRHKVTEMGQEVTMRCQPILGHNTVFWYRQTMMQGLELLAYFRNRAPLDDSGMPKDRFSAEMPDATLATLKIQPSEPRDSAVYFCASVAQVNTEAFFGQGTRLTVV.

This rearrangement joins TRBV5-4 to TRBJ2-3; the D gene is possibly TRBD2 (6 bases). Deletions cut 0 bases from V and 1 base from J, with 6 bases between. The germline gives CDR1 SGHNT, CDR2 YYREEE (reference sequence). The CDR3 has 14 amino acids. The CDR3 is CASSLGLGTDTQYF. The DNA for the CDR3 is TGTGCCAGCAGCTTGGGACTAGGCACAGATACGCAGTATTTT.

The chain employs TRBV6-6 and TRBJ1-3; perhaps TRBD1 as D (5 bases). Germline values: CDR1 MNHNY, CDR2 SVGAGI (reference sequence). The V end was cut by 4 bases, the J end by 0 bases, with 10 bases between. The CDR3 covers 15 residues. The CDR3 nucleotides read TGTGCCAGCAGTTTAGGGGTCTACTCTGGAAACACCATATATTTT. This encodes CASSLGVYSGNTIYF.